These 2 T cell receptor beta chains originate from one sample sequenced in a study of STAT5B mutations in CD4+ large granular lymphocyte leukemia. TCRdb keeps only in-frame clones here, not all; method: immunoSEQ multiplex PCR. Among 31,000 or so clones listed, 75% to 85% were seen once. Source material: CD4+ T cells from blood buffy coats. These receptors came from a human donor in good health.

J is TRBJ1-2 and V is TRBV5-6; 7 nucleotides line up with TRBD1. Looked up from germline, CDR1 is SGHDT and CDR2 is YYEEEE. The CDR3 totals 15 residues. With 4 bases clipped from V and 4 bases from J, the junction kept 10 bases outside the gene matches. The CDR3 loop is CASSAGDREGYGYTF. The CDR3 DNA is TGTGCCAGCAGCGCCGGTGACAGGGAGGGCTATGGCTACACCTTC.

V and J are TRBV9 and TRBJ2-5, with TRBD2 matching 10 bases. The CDR3 has 15 residues. Germline CDR1 and CDR2: SGDLS and YYNGEE. The V segment lost 0 bases and the J segment 8 bases; nucleotides outside the gene matches: 7. The DNA of the CDR3 is TGTGCCAGCAGCGTAGACCCTAGCGGGGGCCGTACCCAGTACTTC. Its protein is CASSVDPSGGRTQYF.